This T cell receptor (beta chain) was found in a study of spatial heterogeneity in lung cancer (dated by TCRdb to about 2019). About the full investigation: Beta-chain transcripts were consistently detected in greater numbers than alpha-chain transcripts, which likely reflects a higher abundance of beta-chain transcripts. In the raw uncorrected reads, each unique combination of TCR and UMI appeared more than ten times on average. Both alpha and beta chains were TCR-sequenced in samples taken at surgery, namely 220 tumor regions, 62 to 70 matched nontumor lung samples and about 54 PBMC samples. TCR transcript counts in tumor regions correlated strongly with a T cell transcriptional module score from matched bulk RNA-seq. In non-small cell lung cancer, the study quantitatively compared TCR alpha and beta repertoires across several tumor regions, matched nontumor lung, and blood. The study linked features of the TCR repertoire to counts of nonsynonymous mutations, which were determined by whole-exome sequencing of tumor tissue.

This specimen's time point label, interpreted: sample taken at primary tumor resection. Samples were obtained from roughly 72 patients with early-stage, untreated non-small cell lung cancer from the lung TRACERx cohort. Whole RNA extracted from tumor and nontumor lung tissue, or from cryopreserved PBMC samples, was used for TCR sequencing without cell sorting. Only patients for whom sufficient RNA was available from at least two tumor regions were selected for TCR sequencing. Tumor and adjacent nontumor lung specimens were reviewed by a lung pathologist before selection. Including the terminal cysteine and phenylalanine, the CDR3 comprises 14 residues. The sequence is cut down to CDR3 DNA, 42 bases in frame from base 1. Here V drops 3 bases and J drops 10 bases, and the junction holds 7 bases not matched to any gene. Based on the germline V gene, the CDR1 and CDR2 sequences are MDHEN and SYDVKM. The paper as a whole reports these results and caveats: Additional single-cell paired TCR alpha and beta sequencing was considered necessary to confirm, at a functional level, the hypothesis that regional TCRs recognize regional mutations. Counts of ubiquitous and regional expanded TCRs correlated with counts of ubiquitous and regional nonsynonymous mutations, respectively. Estimated TCR-seq coverage of tumor T cells was only approximately 7.4% for alpha chains and around 13% for beta chains. The tumor nonsynonymous mutation count correlated with the number of expanded alpha and beta TCRs within the tumor.

Library preparation used 5' RACE. The sequencer was a NextSeq 500. In the TCR library protocol, a unique molecular identifier was attached to each TCR cDNA molecule so that PCR and sequencing errors could be corrected. The authors' pipeline ran thus. Decombinator tools were used for TCR identification, UMI-based error correction and CDR3 extraction. Expanded TCRs were defined as those above a frequency of 2 per 1,000, corresponding to the top 1% of the tumor frequency distribution. Expanded tumor TCRs statistically deemed absent (corrected P<0.05) from at least one tumor region were classed as regional, and all other expanded tumor TCRs were classed as ubiquitous. Renyi diversity was computed with the R vegan package after each repertoire had been subsampled 100 times to 5,000 TCRs. To build CDR3 similarity networks, amino acid triplet string-kernel similarity was used, and CDR3s were connected when their pairwise similarity was above 0.82. TCRdb reworked the public reads: Q25 trimming with fastp, MiXCR clone assembly, productive beta chains retained. Each entry is one CDR3 protein sequence, shown with its most common DNA and genes. In this record, the V and J calls reflect TCRdb's handling and not the investigators' own analysis. This sample lists fewer than 6,000 distinct CDR3 sequences; around a third were detected once. Jointly, the top ten make up 15% of the sample.

At least ten counts were recorded for this clonotype. What antigen it recognizes has not been identified. The record has no base qualities; no much larger clone is one base away. Rearrangement joined TRBV28 to TRBJ2-1, with 9 bases matching TRBD2. The clonotype originates from a male donor with early-stage non-small cell lung cancer. Sequencing used lung tumor tissue, obtained at surgery. The nucleotide sequence reads as follows: TGTGCCAGCAGTTTCGCGGGACTAGCCGTGGAGCAGTTCTTC. Its translation reads: CASSFAGLAVEQFF.